These 18 T cell receptor beta chains were all obtained from the same sample, sequenced in a study of blood T cell repertoires in COVID-19. Method: immunoSEQ multiplex PCR; TCRdb's copy keeps in-frame clones and lacks some. The sample holds some 350,000 clones, roughly nine tenths seen once. The sequenced sample consisted of peripheral blood. The source of these receptors is a woman aged 25 to 45 with COVID-19, enrolled during active disease.

This chain connects TRBV9 to TRBJ1-4; 9 positions agree with TRBD1. V was pared by 0 bases and J by 7 bases, with 4 bases of the junction left unmatched. Per germline, CDR1 SGDLS and CDR2 YYNGEE. This CDR3 spans 15 amino acids. The DNA for the CDR3 is TGTGCCAGCAGCGTAGGAGGGACAGGGAGTGAAAAACTGTTTTTT. Its translation is CASSVGGTGSEKLFF. The full variable domain, rest sourced from reference TRBV9 and TRBJ1-4, is DSGVTQTPKHLITATGQRVTLRCSPRSGDLSVYWYQQSLDQGLQFLIQYYNGEERAKGNILERFSAQQFPDLHSELNLSSLELGDSALYFCASSVGGTGSEKLFFGSGTQLSVL.

The CDR3 here is CASSPGHGGTEAFF. The CDR3 nucleotides are TGTGCCAGTAGTCCAGGACACGGGGGCACTGAAGCTTTCTTT. The V call is TRBV19, the J call TRBJ1-1, with a possible D match to TRBD1 (5 bases). Between the trimmed V and J ends, which lost 5 bases and 4 bases, there was a span of 14 bases. The CDR3 has 14 amino acids. From germline, CDR1 is LNHDA and CDR2 SQIVND (reference sequence).

This chain uses TRBV11-2 with TRBJ2-1; TRBD2 matches 8 bases. Germline-derived CDR1 and CDR2 are SGHAT and FQNNGV. Trimming at V came to 3 bases and at J to 2 bases, leaving 3 bases not matched to a gene. The CDR3 extends over 15 amino acids. This chain's CDR3 is CASSFQRGPYNEQFF. The CDR3 nucleotides are TGTGCCAGCAGCTTCCAGCGGGGGCCCTACAATGAGCAGTTCTTC. The full variable domain, completed using reference TRBV11-2 and TRBJ2-1, is EAGVAQSPRYKIIEKRQSVAFWCNPISGHATLYWYQQILGQGPKLLIQFQNNGVVDDSQLPKDRFSAERLKGVDSTLKIQPAKLEDSAVYLCASSFQRGPYNEQFFGPGTRLTVL.

The chain is built from TRBV5-1 and TRBJ1-2; D ambiguous. Trimming pared 4 bases from V and 2 bases from J, leaving 15 bases between. The length of the CDR3 is 15 residues. The V gene's germline CDR1 is SGHRS and CDR2 YFSETQ. CDR3 sequence: CASSPLSGVNYGYTF. In DNA form, the CDR3 reads TGCGCCAGCAGCCCTCTAAGCGGGGTCAACTATGGCTACACCTTC.

This sequence joins TRBV5-8 and TRBJ2-7; TRBD1 matches 7 bases. V lost 0 bases to trimming and J lost 5 bases; unmatched junction nucleotides: 5. Germline V lookup: CDR1 SGHTS, CDR2 YDEGEE. CDR3 length: 14 residues. In DNA form, the CDR3 reads TGTGCCAGCAGCTTGGGGACAGGAGTGGACGAGCAGTACTTC. This sequence encodes CASSLGTGVDEQYF.

V gene TRBV7-8 combines with J gene TRBJ1-2; TRBD1 matches at 7 bases. The CDR3 length is 16 residues. The V gene end was trimmed by 5 bases and the J gene end by 3 bases; junction bases not matched to a gene: 12. Germline assignment: CDR1 SGHVS and CDR2 FQNEAQ. The CDR3: CASSPRQGSVDYGYTF. CDR3 nucleotide sequence: TGTGCCAGCAGCCCACGACAGGGTAGCGTTGACTATGGCTACACCTTC. Complete variable domain (other parts from reference TRBV7-8 and TRBJ1-2): GAGVSQSPRYKVAKRGQDVALRCDPISGHVSLFWYQQALGQGPEFLTYFQNEAQLDKSGLPSDRFFAERPEGSVSTLKIQRTQQEDSAVYLCASSPRQGSVDYGYTFGSGTRLTVV.

The chain employs TRBV27 and TRBJ2-4; 7 positions agree with TRBD2. Germline CDR1 and CDR2: MNHEY and SMNVEV (reference sequence). The V segment lost 7 bases and the J segment 2 bases; nucleotides outside the gene matches: 5. This CDR3 contains 14 residues. The CDR3 DNA sequence: TGTGCCAGCATCGGGGGGTCCACCAAAAACATTCAGTACTTC. Its protein is CASIGGSTKNIQYF.

The chain links TRBV19 to TRBJ2-1; 12 nucleotides match TRBD1. The CDR3 covers 15 residues. Per the germline V gene, CDR1 is LNHDA and CDR2 is SQIVND (reference sequence). The V and J ends lost 3 bases and 7 bases, in that order; junction bases with no gene match: 4. The CDR3 region has the DNA TGTGCCAGTAGTATCTGGGACAGGGGGCTGAATGAGCAGTTCTTC. Translated: CASSIWDRGLNEQFF.

The table lists this clone with a few counts. V is TRBV15 and J is TRBJ2-4; TRBD1 aligns across 7 bases. V shed 1 base and J 0 bases; nucleotides not matched to a gene: 9. The CDR3 is 18 residues long. Germline V lookup: CDR1 LNHNV, CDR2 YYDKDF (reference sequence). The CDR3 coding sequence is TGTGCCACCAGCAGAGCGAACACAGGGGATATAGCCAAAAACATTCAGTACTTC. Protein product: CATSRANTGDIAKNIQYF.

J is TRBJ2-5 and V is TRBV19; D may be TRBD1 (6 bases). The CDR3 contains 13 residues. V lost 4 bases to trimming and J lost 7 bases, with 13 bases between them. Germline CDR1 is LNHDA and CDR2 is SQIVND (reference sequence). CDR3 nucleotides: TGTGCCAGTAGTAGTCAGGGGTCTGGGACCCAGTACTTC. Encoded protein: CASSSQGSGTQYF.

Concerning this clone itself: This same CDR3 is encoded by further DNA sequences in the sample. The chain has TRBV19 and TRBJ2-1, with D hard to call. CDR1 is LNHDA, CDR2 SQIVND, per germline (reference sequence). The CDR3 length is 13 residues. Trimming left V 1 base short and J 6 bases short, with 7 bases between. The CDR3 loop reads CASSIAPLNEQFF. Here the CDR3 DNA reads TGTGCCAGTAGTATAGCCCCCCTCAATGAGCAGTTCTTC.

The chain joins TRBV6-5 to TRBJ2-7; 11 nucleotides agree with TRBD1. From germline, CDR1 is MNHEY and CDR2 SVGAGI. Losses at the gene ends were 5 bases for V and 2 bases for J; bases not matched to a gene: 5. This CDR3 region has 15 residues. The CDR3 DNA follows: TGTGCCAGCAGTCCAGGGACAGGGGGACCCTACGAGCAGTACGTC. Protein: CASSPGTGGPYEQYV.

The rearrangement joins TRBV5-6 to TRBJ1-2; TRBD1 agrees at 8 bases. CDR3 length equals 15 residues. CDR1 and CDR2 (germline): SGHDT, YYEEEE. After removal of 1 base from V and 7 bases from J, the junction contained 9 bases not matched to a gene. This CDR3 reads CASSLPDRGVVGYTF. For the CDR3, the DNA is TGTGCCAGCAGCTTGCCCGACAGGGGAGTAGTTGGCTACACCTTC.

The chain employs TRBV30 and TRBJ1-5, with D hard to call. Trimming stripped 4 bases from V and 1 base from J, with 11 bases between. Germline-derived CDR1 and CDR2 are GTSNPN and SVGIG (reference sequence). This CDR3 comprises 14 residues. In DNA form, the CDR3 reads TGTGCCTGGACCCCGGGAGGAAGCAATCAGCCCCAGCATTTT. It translates to CAWTPGGSNQPQHF.

The chain links TRBV6-1 to TRBJ1-5; D is uncertain. This CDR3 contains 15 residues. V lost 1 base and J 5 bases, leaving 12 bases between the germline ends. Germline V lookup: CDR1 MNHNS, CDR2 SASEGT. CDR3 loop: CASSEVGSLHQPQHF. The CDR3 DNA is TGTGCCAGCAGTGAAGTGGGCAGCTTACATCAGCCCCAGCATTTT.

The J gene is TRBJ2-5, the V gene TRBV4-2; a weak D match, TRBD1 (6 bases). The CDR3 covers 14 residues. Germline V gene sequence: CDR1 LGHNA, CDR2 YNFKEQ. Deletions cut 4 bases from V and 4 bases from J, with 13 bases between. CDR3 DNA sequence: TGTGCCAGCAGCCGTACAGGGTTTAGAGAGACCCAGTACTTC. Translation: CASSRTGFRETQYF.

The chain employs TRBV5-6 and TRBJ1-1; 8 nucleotides align to TRBD1. The trim removed 0 bases at V and 4 bases at J, leaving 5 bases unmatched. Germline V CDR1 and CDR2: SGHDT, YYEEEE. There are 15 residues in the CDR3. The CDR3 here is CASSLGTGTFTEAFF. CDR3 coding DNA: TGTGCCAGCAGCTTGGGGACAGGGACGTTCACTGAAGCTTTCTTT.

V gene TRBV9 combines with J gene TRBJ1-1; TRBD1 agrees at 9 bases. Trimming took 5 bases from V and 2 from J; bases not matched to a gene: 1. The germline CDR1 and CDR2 sequences are SGDLS and YYNGEE. CDR3 size: 13 residues. This chain's CDR3 is CASRGQGNTEAFF. The DNA for the CDR3 is TGTGCCAGCAGGGGACAGGGTAACACTGAAGCTTTCTTT.